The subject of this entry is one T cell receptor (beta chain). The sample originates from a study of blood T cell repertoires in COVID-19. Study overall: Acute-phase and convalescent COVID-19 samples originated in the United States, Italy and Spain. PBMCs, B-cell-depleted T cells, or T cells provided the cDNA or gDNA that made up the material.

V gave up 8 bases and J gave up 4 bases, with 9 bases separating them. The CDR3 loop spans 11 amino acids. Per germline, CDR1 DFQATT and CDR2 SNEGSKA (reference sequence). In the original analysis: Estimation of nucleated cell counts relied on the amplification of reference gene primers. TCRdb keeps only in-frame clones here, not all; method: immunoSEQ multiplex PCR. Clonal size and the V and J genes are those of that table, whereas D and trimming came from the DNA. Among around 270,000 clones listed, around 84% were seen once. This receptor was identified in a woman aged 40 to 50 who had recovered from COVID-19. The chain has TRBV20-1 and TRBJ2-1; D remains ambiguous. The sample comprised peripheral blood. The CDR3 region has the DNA TGCAGTACATCACCATACAATGAGCAGTTCTTC. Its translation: CSTSPYNEQFF.